A single sample gave rise to the 26 T cell receptor beta chains below, sequenced in a study of T cells of healthy individuals. MiXCR was run by TCRdb on the 5' RACE reads, yielding one entry per CDR3 protein. The sample includes fewer than 90,000 distinct CDR3 sequences, 5% of them seen just once. The receptor source for this set is a female donor in good health.

The chain uses TRBV18 and TRBJ1-1; 9 nucleotides agree with TRBD1. The germline gives CDR1 KGHSH, CDR2 LQKENI. Trimming cost V 6 bases and J 5 bases; bases outside gene matches: 7. The length of the CDR3 is 14 residues. The chain's CDR3 is CASSGGQGWTEAFF. In DNA form, the CDR3 reads TGTGCCAGCTCGGGAGGACAGGGGTGGACTGAAGCTTTCTTT.

This clonotype came up a few times. The chain has TRBV10-3 and TRBJ1-2; D not resolved. Germline lookup yields CDR1 ENHRY and CDR2 SYGVKD. With 3 bases removed from V and 10 bases from J, the gap between germline ends came to 15 bases. This CDR3 has 13 amino acids. CDR3 in DNA: TGTGCCATCAGTGAAGTAGGGCGAAGGTTCTACACCTTC. This translates into CAISEVGRRFYTF.

This clonotype has ten or more counts. The J gene is TRBJ2-7, the V gene TRBV6-5; D tentatively fits TRBD1 or TRBD2 (5 bases each). The V gene's germline CDR1 is MNHEY and CDR2 SVGAGI. The length of the CDR3 is 14 residues. This CDR3 reads CASTPGPTAYEQYF. CDR3 sequence (DNA): TGTGCTAGTACGCCGGGACCGACGGCGTACGAGCAGTACTTC.

This clonotype turned up a few times. The J gene is TRBJ1-1, the V gene TRBV9, with 11 bases fitting TRBD1. The CDR3 is 15 residues long. The J segment lost 1 base and the V segment lost 3 bases, leaving 2 bases of the junction unmatched. In germline, CDR1 is SGDLS, CDR2 YYNGEE. The CDR3 DNA is TGTGCCAGCAGCGGGACAGGGGGCAGGAACACTGAAGCTTTCTTT. Translating it yields CASSGTGGRNTEAFF. The full variable domain, with the rest looked up from reference TRBV9 and TRBJ1-1, is DSGVTQTPKHLITATGQRVTLRCSPRSGDLSVYWYQQSLDQGLQFLIQYYNGEERAKGNILERFSAQQFPDLHSELNLSSLELGDSALYFCASSGTGGRNTEAFFGQGTRLTVV.

This clonotype was seen at least ten times. This sequence joins TRBV13 and TRBJ1-6; D might be TRBD1 (5 bases). The CDR3 runs to 14 residues. V dropped 0 bases and J dropped 7 bases, with 7 bases sitting between them. The V gene's germline CDR1 is PRHDT and CDR2 FYEKMQ (reference sequence). The CDR3 DNA follows: TGTGCCAGCAGCTTAGGGACAGAGAATTCACCCCTCCACTTT. Amino acid sequence: CASSLGTENSPLHF.

The chain links TRBV29-1 to TRBJ2-2, with 7 bases that match TRBD2. The germline gives CDR1 SQVTM, CDR2 ANQGSEA. The CDR3 consists of 15 residues. V trimming: 7 bases; J trimming: 4 bases; junction bases outside the gene matches: 12. Here the CDR3 DNA reads TGCAGCGCTGGGGGGGGGAGTCGAAGCACCGGGGAGCTGTTTTTT. Its translation: CSAGGGSRSTGELFF.

This clonotype has just a few counts. The chain recombines TRBV7-3 with TRBJ2-3, with D tentatively TRBD2 (5 bases). Trimming pared 5 bases from V and 2 bases from J, leaving 14 bases between. The CDR3 contains 15 residues. Per the germline V gene, CDR1 is SGHTA and CDR2 is FQGTGA. The CDR3 region is CASSPVRGNTDTQYF. The DNA of the CDR3 is TGTGCCAGCAGCCCGGTGAGAGGGAACACAGATACGCAGTATTTT.

Concerning this clonotype: A much bigger clone sits one base away, suggesting this may be a read error. The chain links TRBV2 to TRBJ2-5; a possible D gene is TRBD1 (6 bases). CDR3 length equals 11 residues. The germline CDR1 and CDR2 sequences are SNHLY and FYNNEI. The V end lost 10 bases, the J end lost 1 base, and 7 bases lay between the germline ends. The chain's CDR3 is CATRGQETQYF. CDR3 DNA: TGTGCCACCAGGGGCCAAGAGACCCAGTACTTC.

This clonotype was seen a few times. The rearrangement uses TRBV7-2 and TRBJ2-3, with 12 bases identical to TRBD2. CDR1 is SGHTA and CDR2 is FQGNSA in the germline V gene. V dropped 0 bases and J dropped 3; count of bases not matched to a gene: 7. CDR3 length: 18 residues. This CDR3 is CASSLALLAGGPTDTQYF. In nucleotides, the CDR3 is TGTGCCAGCAGCTTAGCGTTGCTAGCGGGAGGGCCAACAGATACGCAGTATTTT.

This clonotype was recorded a few times. The rearrangement uses TRBV2 and TRBJ1-1, with 9 bases fitting TRBD1. The junction had 3 bases not matched to a gene; V was cut back by 9 bases and J by 4 bases. Per the germline V gene, CDR1 is SNHLY and CDR2 is FYNNEI. The CDR3 totals 12 residues. Here the CDR3 DNA reads TGTGCCAGAGACAGGGGGGGCACTGAAGCTTTCTTT. Its protein product is CARDRGGTEAFF.

There are many counts of this clonotype. The chain links TRBV20-1 to TRBJ2-1; 11 positions match TRBD2. The CDR3 is made up of 17 amino acids. V was clipped by 0 bases and J by 6 bases; unmatched bases: 10. In germline, CDR1 is DFQATT, CDR2 SNEGSKA (reference sequence). CDR3 protein: CSARDPQLAGESNEQFF. The CDR3 DNA reads TGCAGTGCTAGAGATCCCCAACTAGCGGGAGAGAGCAATGAGCAGTTCTTC.

This clonotype was detected ten times or more. Relative to the germline gene, one junction end is altered; a read error may explain this. The chain recombines TRBV6-1 with TRBJ1-3; D is unclear. Germline V CDR1 and CDR2: MNHNS, SASEGT. The CDR3 totals 11 residues. The CDR3 here is CASSELQNPFF. The CDR3 bases are TGTGCCAGCAGTGAGTTACAGAACCCATTTTTT.

There are many counts of this clonotype. The V gene is TRBV7-2, the J gene TRBJ2-1; TRBD1 matches 7 bases. In germline, CDR1 is SGHTA, CDR2 FQGNSA. The ends lost 5 bases at V and 4 bases at J; junction bases unmatched: 5. This CDR3 is 14 amino acids long. The CDR3: CASSLARGYNEQFF. The CDR3 region has the DNA TGTGCCAGCAGCCTCGCCAGGGGGTACAATGAGCAGTTCTTC.

The chain joins TRBV6-5 to TRBJ1-1; 9 bases line up with TRBD1. Germline V gene lookup returns CDR1 MNHEY and CDR2 SVGAGI. The V and J ends lost 4 bases and 7 bases, in that order; junction bases with no gene match: 4. The CDR3 totals 13 residues. CDR3 residues: CASSSRDRDEAFF. As DNA, the CDR3 is TGTGCCAGCAGTTCCCGGGACAGGGATGAAGCTTTCTTT.

The V and J genes are TRBV4-1 and TRBJ2-1; D perhaps matches TRBD2 (6 bases). The CDR3 runs 17 residues. Germline V lookup: CDR1 MGHRA, CDR2 YSYEKL. Trimming removed 4 bases from V and 0 bases from J, with 16 bases in between. This CDR3 reads CASSLVAGLSSYNEQFF. The DNA of the CDR3 is TGCGCCAGCAGCCTGGTCGCGGGGTTAAGCTCCTACAATGAGCAGTTCTTC.

The chain uses TRBV10-3 and TRBJ2-3; no firm D call. CDR3 size: 13 residues. V was trimmed by 2 bases and J by 2 bases, leaving 5 bases between them. CDR1 and CDR2 (germline): ENHRY, SYGVKD. The CDR3 here is CAISEPDTDTQYF. The CDR3 coding sequence is TGTGCCATCAGTGAGCCAGACACAGATACGCAGTATTTT.

There are many counts of this clonotype. The chain is built from TRBV13 and TRBJ1-1, with D possibly TRBD1 on 5 matching bases. Trimming removed 6 bases at V and 1 base at J, with 24 bases between. This CDR3 is built from 18 residues. Germline CDR1 reads PRHDT; CDR2 reads FYEKMQ (reference sequence). CDR3 amino acids: CASSYSGRGSRRNTEAFF. CDR3 sequence (DNA): TGTGCCAGCAGTTATTCAGGGCGGGGGAGCCGGAGGAACACTGAAGCTTTCTTT.

This rearrangement joins TRBV12-3 or TRBV12-4 to TRBJ1-1; 8 bases line up with TRBD1. J was trimmed by 6 bases and V by 6 bases; bases with no gene match: 9. This CDR3 region has 14 residues. CDR3 residues: CASRETGDRPEAFF. The CDR3 DNA is TGTGCCAGCAGGGAGACAGGGGATAGGCCTGAAGCTTTCTTT.

This clonotype was seen a handful of times. The rearrangement joins TRBV6-2 or TRBV6-3 to TRBJ1-4; D call uncertain. The CDR3 extends over 17 amino acids. The germline V gene has CDR1 MNHEY and CDR2 SVGEGT. V lost 6 bases and J lost 5, with 22 bases in between. The CDR3: CASSPPRRGILNEKLFF. As DNA, the CDR3 is TGTGCCAGCAGCCCTCCGAGGCGTGGGATCCTAAATGAAAAACTGTTTTTT.

This clonotype was observed a few times. The CDR3 reads CASSFEGVGNQPQHF. CDR3 nucleotide sequence: TGTGCCAGCAGTTTTGAGGGGGTCGGCAATCAGCCCCAGCATTTT. The V gene is TRBV12-3 or TRBV12-4, the J gene TRBJ1-5, with D possibly TRBD1 on 6 matching bases. The CDR3 runs to 15 residues. Trimming removed 3 bases at V and 2 bases at J, with 11 bases between.

In this sample, this clonotype turned up many times. The chain joins TRBV6-6 to TRBJ2-7; D may be TRBD1 or TRBD2 (5 bases each). Germline loops: CDR1 MNHNY, CDR2 SVGAGI (reference sequence). The CDR3 covers 14 residues. Trimming took off 2 bases at V and 3 bases at J, with 11 bases between the two ends. CDR3 residues: CASSYAGADYEQYF. Here the CDR3 DNA reads TGTGCCAGCAGTTACGCCGGGGCCGACTACGAGCAGTACTTC.

This clonotype was found a few times. The J gene is TRBJ2-1, the V gene TRBV6-2 or TRBV6-3; the match to TRBD2 covers 7 bases. The CDR3 extends over 14 amino acids. CDR1 is MNHEY, CDR2 SVGEGT, per germline. The trim removed 4 bases at V and 1 base at J, leaving 1 base unmatched. The CDR3 nucleotides read TGTGCCAGCAGTTCTAGCGGATCCTACAATGAGCAGTTCTTC. It specifies CASSSSGSYNEQFF.

This clonotype was detected ten times or more. The chain employs TRBV4-3 and TRBJ2-1; D possibly corresponds to TRBD2 (6 bases). Per the germline V gene, CDR1 is LGHNA and CDR2 is YSLEER. V lost 0 bases, J lost 1 base, and 19 bases lay in between. This CDR3 is 19 amino acids long. Here the CDR3 DNA reads TGCGCCAGCAGCCAAGATAGCCCCCAAGCGGGTGGGTCCTACAATGAGCAGTTCTTC. Its translation: CASSQDSPQAGGSYNEQFF.

The genes are TRBV7-2 and TRBJ1-2; D gene ambiguous. There are 13 residues in the CDR3. Trimming removed 3 bases at V and 3 bases at J, with 8 bases between. Germline V gives CDR1 SGHTA, CDR2 FQGNSA. The CDR3 DNA reads as TGTGCCAGCAGCTTGCAGGATCACTATGGCTACACCTTC. Protein product: CASSLQDHYGYTF. Filled out from reference TRBV7-2 and TRBJ1-2, the complete variable domain reads GAGVSQSPSNKVTEKGKDVELRCDPISGHTALYWYRQSLGQGLEFLIYFQGNSAPDKSGLPSDRFSAERTGGSVSTLTIQRTQQEDSAVYLCASSLQDHYGYTFGSGTRLTVV.

This clonotype was detected only a few times. This chain connects TRBV6-6 to TRBJ1-2; 8 bases match TRBD1. The CDR3 runs to 14 residues. The germline CDR1 and CDR2 sequences are MNHNY and SVGAGI (reference sequence). V lost 2 bases to trimming and J lost 8 bases; unmatched junction nucleotides: 7. The chain's CDR3 is CASSYGGQEGGYTF. CDR3 bases: TGTGCCAGCAGTTACGGGGGACAGGAAGGGGGCTACACCTTC.

The sample holds many counts of this clonotype. The chain combines TRBV3-1 with TRBJ1-1, with D unresolved. This CDR3 is 13 amino acids long. Germline CDR1 reads LGHDT; CDR2 reads YNNKEL (reference sequence). Deletions cut 5 bases from V and 1 base from J, with 8 bases between. The CDR3 DNA sequence: TGTGCCAGCAGCAGGACCTCGAACACTGAAGCTTTCTTT. It specifies CASSRTSNTEAFF.